This passage covers 17 T cell receptor beta chains from one sample sequenced in a study of beta chain features in type 1 diabetes. Their specific antigens are unknown. Overall study results and limits: Among all four CD4+ subsets, Type 1 diabetes patients had TCRB CDR3s that were moderately but significantly shorter.

Isolated RNA was reverse transcribed in full, so expressed TCRB transcripts were sequenced. Using immunoSEQ multiplex PCR, the repertoire was profiled, and TCRdb retains in-frame clones only, with some absent. The sample has around 600,000 clones; roughly 12% are singletons. Sequencing was performed on naive CD4+ T cells from blood. Receptors were obtained from a young man with type 1 diabetes.

This clone was counted only a few times. Other DNA sequences in this sample translate to the same CDR3. The genes are TRBV9 and TRBJ1-5, with D unclear. Germline V CDR1 and CDR2: SGDLS, YYNGEE. CDR3 size: 13 residues. V was clipped by 0 bases and J by 4 bases, with 5 bases between them. The CDR3 here is CASSVDGNQPQHF. As DNA, the CDR3 is TGTGCCAGCAGCGTAGACGGGAATCAGCCCCAGCATTTT. Combining the CDR3 with reference TRBV9 and TRBJ1-5 gives the whole variable domain DSGVTQTPKHLITATGQRVTLRCSPRSGDLSVYWYQQSLDQGLQFLIQYYNGEERAKGNILERFSAQQFPDLHSELNLSSLELGDSALYFCASSVDGNQPQHFGDGTRLSIL.

This clone has more than one count but fewer than ten. The rearrangement uses TRBV14 and TRBJ2-7, with 12 positions matching TRBD1. This CDR3 spans 17 amino acids. Germline lookup yields CDR1 SGHDN and CDR2 FVKESK. J gave up 3 bases and V 4 bases, and 10 bases lay outside the gene matches. CDR3 nucleotides: TGTGCCAGCAGCCGGGACAGGGGGCCCTGGAGAGTCTACGAGCAGTACTTC. This sequence encodes CASSRDRGPWRVYEQYF.

Notes on this clone: Other DNA sequences from this sample encode an identical CDR3 as well. The rearrangement links TRBV9 to TRBJ2-5; 8 bases are shared with TRBD1. The germline CDR1 and CDR2 sequences are SGDLS and YYNGEE. Trimming took 3 bases from V and 1 from J; bases not matched to a gene: 2. CDR3 size: 14 residues. This CDR3 is CASSADRAQETQYF. Written as DNA, the CDR3 is TGTGCCAGCAGCGCGGACAGGGCCCAAGAGACCCAGTACTTC.

In this sample, this clone turned up a few times. The rearrangement uses TRBV11-2 and TRBJ2-1; D gene uncertain. Germline V lookup: CDR1 SGHAT, CDR2 FQNNGV. The V gene lost 1 base and the J gene lost 4 bases, with 11 bases spanning the gap. The CDR3 sequence is 15 residues long. For the CDR3, the DNA is TGTGCCAGCAGCTTAGTGACGGGCACGTACAATGAGCAGTTCTTC. The encoded protein is CASSLVTGTYNEQFF.

In its sample, this clone was seen a few times. V and J are TRBV11-2 and TRBJ1-3; D is possibly TRBD1 (5 bases). CDR3 length: 13 residues. CDR1 and CDR2 (germline): SGHAT, FQNNGV. V was cut by 5 bases and J by 5 bases, with 10 bases left in between. The CDR3: CASSPGTRNTIYF. The CDR3 DNA sequence: TGTGCCAGCAGCCCCGGGACTAGAAACACCATATATTTT.

The chain joins TRBV20-1 to TRBJ1-1; D might be TRBD1 (6 bases). CDR3 length: 11 residues. From germline, CDR1 is DFQATT and CDR2 SNEGSKA (reference sequence). The V end lost 3 bases, the J end lost 11 bases, and 13 bases lay between the germline ends. The CDR3 nucleotides read TGCAGTGCTAGTTCAGGGGACAAGGCTTTCTTT. It translates to CSASSGDKAFF.

The rearrangement links TRBV2 to TRBJ1-2; unclear D gene. Germline-derived CDR1 and CDR2 are SNHLY and FYNNEI. V lost 2 bases and J 2 bases, leaving 9 bases between the germline ends. CDR3 length: 14 amino acids. The CDR3 bases are TGTGCCAGCAGTGAAATCGGGCGAAACTATGGCTACACCTTC. This codes for CASSEIGRNYGYTF.

This clone has a handful of counts. J is TRBJ2-1 and V is TRBV25-1; no clear D. The germline V and J ends were trimmed by 4 bases and 9 bases, with 13 bases remaining between them. CDR1 is MGHDK, CDR2 SYGVNS, per germline. The CDR3 is 13 residues long. CDR3 sequence: CASSVQGSSEQFF. CDR3 DNA sequence: TGTGCCAGCAGTGTCCAAGGTTCCAGTGAGCAGTTCTTC.

This clone was counted between two and nine times. This chain uses TRBV6-5 with TRBJ2-7; TRBD1 agrees at 10 bases. After removal of 6 bases from V and 1 base from J, the junction contained 3 bases not matched to a gene. Per germline, CDR1 MNHEY and CDR2 SVGAGI. The length of the CDR3 is 14 residues. CDR3: CASRRDRGSYEQYF. The CDR3 DNA follows: TGTGCCAGCAGGCGGGACAGGGGATCCTACGAGCAGTACTTC.

This clone occurred a few times. The genes are TRBV7-8 and TRBJ1-5; a possible D gene is TRBD1 (6 bases). Per the germline V gene, CDR1 is SGHVS and CDR2 is FQNEAQ. The CDR3 is 14 amino acids. The germline V and J ends were trimmed by 2 bases and 1 base, with 6 bases remaining between them. CDR3 amino acids: CASSLQGSNQPQHF. The CDR3 nucleotides are TGTGCCAGCAGCTTACAGGGGAGCAATCAGCCCCAGCATTTT.

This clone was detected only a few times. J is TRBJ2-7 and V is TRBV25-1; TRBD2 matches 9 bases. V was clipped by 1 base and J by 8 bases; unmatched bases: 9. This CDR3 comprises 15 residues. Germline V gene lookup returns CDR1 MGHDK and CDR2 SYGVNS. CDR3 bases: TGTGCCAGCAGTGAATTTTTAGCGGGGGTTGTTCAGCAGTACTTC. It specifies CASSEFLAGVVQQYF.

The J gene is TRBJ2-7, the V gene TRBV5-1; D remains ambiguous. Germline V gene lookup returns CDR1 SGHRS and CDR2 YFSETQ. V dropped 4 bases and J dropped 1 base, with 9 bases sitting between them. This CDR3 comprises 13 residues. CDR3 nucleotides: TGCGCCAGCAGCATTTCCTCTTCCTACGAGCAGTACTTC. This codes for CASSISSSYEQYF.

The V call is TRBV6-1, the J call TRBJ2-7, with a possible D match to TRBD1 (6 bases). This CDR3 spans 14 amino acids. Germline V gene sequence: CDR1 MNHNS, CDR2 SASEGT. V lost 2 bases and J 3 bases, leaving 11 bases between the germline ends. As DNA, the CDR3 is TGTGCCAGCAGTGAAACAGGGTTGGTCTACGAGCAGTACTTC. It is translated as CASSETGLVYEQYF.

This clone showed up just a few times. This sequence joins TRBV5-6 and TRBJ1-6, with 8 bases that match TRBD1. V dropped 0 bases and J dropped 5; count of bases not matched to a gene: 4. There are 16 residues in the CDR3. Germline CDR1 and CDR2: SGHDT and YYEEEE. The CDR3 DNA is TGTGCCAGCAGCTTGGGCCCAGGGGGCAATAATTCACCCCTCCACTTT. This gives the protein CASSLGPGGNNSPLHF.

Of note for this clone: The same CDR3 can be traced to other DNA sequences in this sample. This chain joins TRBV20-1 and TRBJ2-7; a weak D match, TRBD1 (5 bases). This CDR3 has 11 residues. V lost 6 bases and J 3 bases, leaving 9 bases between the germline ends. Germline V CDR1 and CDR2: DFQATT, SNEGSKA (reference sequence). CDR3 in DNA: TGCAGTGCCAGGGCTGGCTACGAGCAGTACTTC. Protein: CSARAGYEQYF.

This clone was detected only a few times. CDR3 bases: TGTGCCAGCAGTAAGCAGGGGGAATTTCGAAACACCATATATTTT. The encoded protein is CASSKQGEFRNTIYF. The gene calls are TRBV27 and TRBJ1-3; TRBD1 aligns across 7 bases. CDR1 is MNHEY and CDR2 is SMNVEV in the germline V gene (reference sequence). J lost 5 bases, V lost 5 bases, and 9 bases had no gene match. The CDR3 runs to 15 residues.

This clone was observed a few times. The CDR3 DNA reads as TGTGCCAGCAGCCCGGACAGGATGGAAGGATGGGAGACCCAGTACTTC. Translation gives CASSPDRMEGWETQYF. The chain carries TRBV7-9 and TRBJ2-5; 7 bases are a match to TRBD1. This CDR3 contains 16 residues. CDR1 and CDR2 from the germline V gene are SEHNR and FQNEAQ (reference sequence). The ends lost 5 bases at V and 5 bases at J; junction bases unmatched: 14. The whole variable domain, remainder taken from reference TRBV7-9 and TRBJ2-5, is DTGVSQNPRHKITKRGQNVTFRCDPISEHNRLYWYRQTLGQGPEFLTYFQNEAQLEKSRLLSDRFSAERPKGSFSTLEIQRTEQGDSAMYLCASSPDRMEGWETQYFGPGTRLLVL.